A selection of T cell receptor beta chains follows, all from one sample in a study of identical twins. Each CDR3 protein gets one entry after TCRdb re-called the 5' RACE reads with MiXCR. The table has about 210,000 distinct CDR3 sequences, roughly a tenth seen once. The specimen sequenced was memory (CD45RO+) T cells sorted from blood. Every receptor here comes from a woman between 18 and 29 years old in good health. Both conserved end residues are part of each CDR3. The D gene is left open where the match is weak. Clone size is shown for a subset of rows, as once, few, many or a class of expanded clone.

d_call: NA
j_call: TRBJ2-7
clone_size: few
v_call: TRBV12-3/TRBV12-4
cdr3_aa: CASSFGARNYEQYF
cdr3_nt: TGTGCCAGCAGTTTCGGTGCCAGGAATTACGAGCAGTACTTC

d_call: NA
j_call: TRBJ2-7
clone_size: few
v_call: TRBV11-1
cdr3_aa: CASSPTWGGGAPEVEQYF
cdr3_nt: TGTGCCAGCAGCCCCACGTGGGGAGGGGGGGCCCCCGAAGTAGAGCAGTACTTC

d_call: TRBD1
j_call: TRBJ2-7
clone_size: few
v_call: TRBV6-5
cdr3_aa: CASSYLGQGGSYEQYF
cdr3_nt: TGTGCCAGCAGTTACTTAGGACAGGGTGGCTCCTACGAGCAGTACTTC

d_call: TRBD1
j_call: TRBJ2-7
clone_size: few
v_call: TRBV18
cdr3_aa: CASSPLGQGAREQYF
cdr3_nt: TGTGCCAGCTCACCCCTGGGGCAGGGGGCTCGCGAGCAGTACTTC

d_call: NA
j_call: TRBJ2-2
clone_size: NA
v_call: TRBV25-1
cdr3_aa: CASSEGRGVTGELFF
cdr3_nt: TGTGCCAGCAGTGAGGGCAGGGGGGTCACCGGGGAGCTGTTTTTT

d_call: NA
j_call: TRBJ2-3
clone_size: many
v_call: TRBV29-1
cdr3_aa: CSENTSPTDTQYF
cdr3_nt: TGCAGCGAAAACACCTCGCCCACAGATACGCAGTATTTT

d_call: TRBD1
j_call: TRBJ1-5
clone_size: NA
v_call: TRBV2
cdr3_aa: CASRGDRDNQPQHF
cdr3_nt: TGTGCCAGCAGAGGAGACAGGGACAATCAGCCCCAGCATTTT

d_call: NA
j_call: TRBJ2-3
clone_size: many
v_call: TRBV7-2
cdr3_aa: CASSPGDRTDTQYF
cdr3_nt: TGTGCCAGCAGCCCGGGGGACCGGACAGATACGCAGTATTTT

d_call: TRBD2
j_call: TRBJ2-1
clone_size: few
v_call: TRBV12-3/TRBV12-4
cdr3_aa: CASSRKRTSGRWYEQFF
cdr3_nt: TGTGCCAGCAGCCGTAAACGGACTAGCGGGAGGTGGTATGAGCAGTTCTTC

d_call: NA
j_call: TRBJ1-1
clone_size: many
v_call: TRBV7-2
cdr3_aa: CASSPGGARTEAFF
cdr3_nt: TGTGCCAGCAGCCCGGGGGGCGCGAGGACTGAAGCTTTCTTT

d_call: NA
j_call: TRBJ2-7
clone_size: NA
v_call: TRBV18
cdr3_aa: CASSPTSTSYEQYF
cdr3_nt: TGTGCCAGCTCACCCACTAGCACCTCCTACGAGCAGTACTTC

d_call: NA
j_call: TRBJ1-5
clone_size: NA
v_call: TRBV18
cdr3_aa: CASSPLGHRQPQHF
cdr3_nt: TGTGCCAGCTCCCCCTTAGGCCACCGTCAGCCCCAGCATTTT

d_call: NA
j_call: TRBJ2-1
clone_size: many
v_call: TRBV12-3/TRBV12-4
cdr3_aa: CASSSLYREQFF
cdr3_nt: TGTGCCAGCAGTTCCCTATATCGGGAGCAGTTCTTC

d_call: NA
j_call: TRBJ1-5
clone_size: NA
v_call: TRBV7-9
cdr3_aa: CASSFEGNNQPQHF
cdr3_nt: TGTGCCAGCAGCTTTGAGGGGAACAATCAGCCCCAGCATTTT

d_call: NA
j_call: TRBJ2-7
clone_size: NA
v_call: TRBV7-9
cdr3_aa: CASSLDRITGSEQYF
cdr3_nt: TGTGCCAGCAGCTTAGATCGGATAACGGGGAGCGAGCAGTACTTC

d_call: TRBD1
j_call: TRBJ1-3
clone_size: few
v_call: TRBV3-1
cdr3_aa: CASSPRGTDGNTIYF
cdr3_nt: TGTGCCAGCAGTCCCCGGGGGACAGACGGAAACACCATATATTTT

d_call: NA
j_call: TRBJ2-3
clone_size: few
v_call: TRBV5-1
cdr3_aa: CASGSSGVTDTQYF
cdr3_nt: TGCGCCAGCGGCTCGTCGGGGGTGACAGATACGCAGTATTTT

d_call: TRBD2
j_call: TRBJ2-1
clone_size: few
v_call: TRBV7-9
cdr3_aa: CASSFPASGRTEQFF
cdr3_nt: TGTGCCAGCAGCTTTCCGGCTAGCGGGAGGACTGAGCAGTTCTTC

d_call: TRBD1
j_call: TRBJ1-2
clone_size: NA
v_call: TRBV5-1
cdr3_aa: CASSQLTGGNGYTF
cdr3_nt: TGCGCCAGCAGCCAGCTTACAGGGGGGAATGGCTACACCTTC

d_call: TRBD2
j_call: TRBJ2-3
clone_size: NA
v_call: TRBV5-4
cdr3_aa: CASTPGTSGSWSDTQYF
cdr3_nt: TGTGCCAGCACTCCCGGGACTAGCGGGAGCTGGTCAGATACGCAGTATTTT

d_call: NA
j_call: TRBJ1-4
clone_size: few
v_call: TRBV12-3/TRBV12-4
cdr3_aa: CASSLNKKLFF
cdr3_nt: TGTGCCAGCAGTTTAAACAAAAAACTGTTTTTT

d_call: TRBD2
j_call: TRBJ2-1
clone_size: few
v_call: TRBV12-3/TRBV12-4
cdr3_aa: CASRAMTSGRERGVF
cdr3_nt: TGTGCCAGCCGGGCGATGACTAGCGGGAGGGAAAGGGGGGTCTTC

d_call: TRBD2
j_call: TRBJ2-5
clone_size: NA
v_call: TRBV7-2
cdr3_aa: CASSLLARSGRGETQYF
cdr3_nt: TGTGCCAGCAGCTTATTGGCGCGGAGCGGGAGAGGGGAGACCCAGTACTTC

d_call: TRBD1
j_call: TRBJ1-5
clone_size: few
v_call: TRBV10-3
cdr3_aa: CAIRAGQGGNQPQHF
cdr3_nt: TGTGCCATCAGGGCGGGACAGGGAGGGAATCAGCCCCAGCATTTT

d_call: TRBD1
j_call: TRBJ1-3
clone_size: NA
v_call: TRBV20-1
cdr3_aa: CSAAGLTGNTIYF
cdr3_nt: TGCAGTGCTGCCGGGTTGACAGGGAACACCATATATTTT

d_call: NA
j_call: TRBJ2-5
clone_size: few
v_call: TRBV5-8
cdr3_aa: CASSLQDGQETQYF
cdr3_nt: TGTGCCAGCAGCCTCCAGGACGGCCAAGAGACCCAGTACTTC

d_call: NA
j_call: TRBJ2-2
clone_size: many
v_call: TRBV7-2
cdr3_aa: CASSFFGTGELFF
cdr3_nt: TGTGCCAGCAGCTTTTTCGGGACCGGGGAGCTGTTTTTT

d_call: NA
j_call: TRBJ2-4
clone_size: NA
v_call: TRBV11-2
cdr3_aa: CASSLAYIQYF
cdr3_nt: TGTGCCAGCAGCTTAGCTTACATTCAGTACTTC

d_call: TRBD1
j_call: TRBJ1-4
clone_size: few
v_call: TRBV10-3
cdr3_aa: CAIKGGLDRDEKLFF
cdr3_nt: TGTGCCATCAAGGGGGGTTTGGACAGGGATGAAAAACTGTTTTTT

d_call: NA
j_call: TRBJ2-2
clone_size: NA
v_call: TRBV7-9
cdr3_aa: CASSVSDTGELFF
cdr3_nt: TGTGCCAGCAGCGTATCGGACACCGGGGAGCTGTTTTTT

d_call: NA
j_call: TRBJ1-5
clone_size: NA
v_call: TRBV19
cdr3_aa: CASTRVGQPQHF
cdr3_nt: TGTGCCAGTACGCGGGTAGGCCAGCCCCAGCATTTT

d_call: NA
j_call: TRBJ2-7
clone_size: many
v_call: TRBV7-2
cdr3_aa: CASSLVRLANEQYF
cdr3_nt: TGTGCCAGCAGCTTAGTGCGGCTAGCCAACGAGCAGTACTTC

d_call: NA
j_call: TRBJ1-5
clone_size: few
v_call: TRBV15
cdr3_aa: CATSRGTIGNQPQHF
cdr3_nt: TGTGCCACCAGCAGAGGGACAATAGGCAATCAGCCCCAGCATTTT

d_call: TRBD1
j_call: TRBJ2-1
clone_size: many
v_call: TRBV12-3/TRBV12-4
cdr3_aa: CASSFQVTGDNEQFF
cdr3_nt: TGTGCCAGCAGTTTTCAAGTGACAGGGGACAATGAGCAGTTCTTC

d_call: NA
j_call: TRBJ1-2
clone_size: few
v_call: TRBV6-5
cdr3_aa: CASSLGGVGYTF
cdr3_nt: TGTGCCAGCAGTTTGGGGGGGGTAGGCTACACCTTC

d_call: TRBD1
j_call: TRBJ2-2
clone_size: NA
v_call: TRBV9
cdr3_aa: CASSGTGGWSTGELFF
cdr3_nt: TGTGCCAGCAGCGGGACAGGGGGCTGGTCCACCGGGGAGCTGTTTTTT